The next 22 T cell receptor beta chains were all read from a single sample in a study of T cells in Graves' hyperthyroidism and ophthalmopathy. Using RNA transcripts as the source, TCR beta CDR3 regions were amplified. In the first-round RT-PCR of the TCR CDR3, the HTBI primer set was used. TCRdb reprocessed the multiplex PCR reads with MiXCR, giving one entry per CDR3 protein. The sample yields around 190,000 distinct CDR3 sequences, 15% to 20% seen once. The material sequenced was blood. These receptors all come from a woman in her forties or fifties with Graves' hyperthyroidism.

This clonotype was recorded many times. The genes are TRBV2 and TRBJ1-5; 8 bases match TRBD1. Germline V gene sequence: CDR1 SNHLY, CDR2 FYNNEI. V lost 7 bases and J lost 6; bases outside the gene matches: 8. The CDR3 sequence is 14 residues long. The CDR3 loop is CASKGQGVFQPQHF. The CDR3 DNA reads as TGTGCCAGCAAAGGACAGGGTGTTTTTCAGCCCCAGCATTTT.

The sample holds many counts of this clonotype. Written as DNA, the CDR3 is TGTGCCAGCAGTTACTCAGAGGGGGCTAACGGGGAGCTGTTTTTT. It yields the protein CASSYSEGANGELFF. The chain recombines TRBV6-5 with TRBJ2-2; the match to TRBD1 covers 7 bases. Germline CDR1 reads MNHEY; CDR2 reads SVGAGI. The CDR3 extends over 15 amino acids. The junction had 5 bases not matched to a gene; V was cut back by 0 bases and J by 7 bases.

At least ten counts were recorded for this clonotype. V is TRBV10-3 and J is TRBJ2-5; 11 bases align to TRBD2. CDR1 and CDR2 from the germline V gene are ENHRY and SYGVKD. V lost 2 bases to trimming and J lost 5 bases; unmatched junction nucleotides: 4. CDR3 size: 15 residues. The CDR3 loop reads CAISETASGGETQYF. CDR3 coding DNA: TGTGCCATCAGTGAGACAGCTAGCGGGGGGGAGACCCAGTACTTC.

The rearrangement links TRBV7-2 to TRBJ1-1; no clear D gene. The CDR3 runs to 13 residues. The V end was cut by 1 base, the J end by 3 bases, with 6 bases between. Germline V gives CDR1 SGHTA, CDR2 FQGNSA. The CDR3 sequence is CASSLDIDTEAFF. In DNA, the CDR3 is TGTGCCAGCAGCTTAGATATCGACACTGAAGCTTTCTTT.

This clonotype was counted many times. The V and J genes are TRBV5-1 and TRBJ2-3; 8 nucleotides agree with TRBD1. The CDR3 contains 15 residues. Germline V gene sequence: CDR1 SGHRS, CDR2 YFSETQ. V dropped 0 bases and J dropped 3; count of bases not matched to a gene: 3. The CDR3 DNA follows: TGCGCCAGCAGCTTGGACGGACAGGGAACAGATACGCAGTATTTT. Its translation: CASSLDGQGTDTQYF. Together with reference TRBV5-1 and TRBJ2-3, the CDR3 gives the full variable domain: KAGVTQTPRYLIKTRGQQVTLSCSPISGHRSVSWYQQTPGQGLQFLFEYFSETQRNKGNFPGRFSGRQFSNSRSEMNVSTLELGDSALYLCASSLDGQGTDTQYFGPGTRLTVL.

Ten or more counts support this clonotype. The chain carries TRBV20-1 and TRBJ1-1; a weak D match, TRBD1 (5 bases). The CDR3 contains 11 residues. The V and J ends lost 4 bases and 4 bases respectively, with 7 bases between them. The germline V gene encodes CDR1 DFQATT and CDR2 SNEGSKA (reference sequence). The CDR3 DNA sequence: TGCAGTGCTACAGGGTCCACTGAAGCTTTCTTT. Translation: CSATGSTEAFF.

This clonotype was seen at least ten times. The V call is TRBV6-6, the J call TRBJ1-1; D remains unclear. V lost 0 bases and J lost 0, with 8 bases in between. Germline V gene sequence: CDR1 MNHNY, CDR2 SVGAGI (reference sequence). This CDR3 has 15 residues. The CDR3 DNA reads TGTGCCAGCAGTTACTCGGAGGGTGTGAACACTGAAGCTTTCTTT. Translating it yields CASSYSEGVNTEAFF.

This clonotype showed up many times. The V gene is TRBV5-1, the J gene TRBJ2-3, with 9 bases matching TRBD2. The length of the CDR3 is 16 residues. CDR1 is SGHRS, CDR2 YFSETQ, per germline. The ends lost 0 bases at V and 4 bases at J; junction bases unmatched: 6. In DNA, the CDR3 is TGCGCCAGCAGCTTGGTGCGGGGGGGCTTCGCAGATACGCAGTATTTT. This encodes CASSLVRGGFADTQYF.

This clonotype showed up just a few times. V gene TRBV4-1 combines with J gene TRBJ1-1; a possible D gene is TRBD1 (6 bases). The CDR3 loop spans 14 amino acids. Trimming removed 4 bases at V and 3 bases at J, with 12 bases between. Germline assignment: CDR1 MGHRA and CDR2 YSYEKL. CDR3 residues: CASSPEGGYTEAFF. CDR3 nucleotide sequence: TGCGCCAGCAGCCCTGAAGGGGGGTACACTGAAGCTTTCTTT.

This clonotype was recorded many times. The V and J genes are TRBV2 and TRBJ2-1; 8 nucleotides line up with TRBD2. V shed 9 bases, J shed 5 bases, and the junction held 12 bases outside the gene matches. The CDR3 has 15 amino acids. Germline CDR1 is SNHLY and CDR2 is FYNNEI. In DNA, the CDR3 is TGTGCCAGTACCGAGCGGGAGAGGAGCCACAATGAGCAGTTCTTC. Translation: CASTERERSHNEQFF. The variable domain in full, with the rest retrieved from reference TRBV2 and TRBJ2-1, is EPEVTQTPSHQVTQMGQEVILRCVPISNHLYFYWYRQILGQKVEFLVSFYNNEISEKSEIFDDQFSVERPDGSNFTLKIRSTKLEDSAMYFCASTERERSHNEQFFGPGTRLTVL.

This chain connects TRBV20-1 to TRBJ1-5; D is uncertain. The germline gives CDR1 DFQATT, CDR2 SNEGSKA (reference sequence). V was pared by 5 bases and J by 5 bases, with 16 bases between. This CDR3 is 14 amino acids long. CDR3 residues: CSASDDPEHQPQHF. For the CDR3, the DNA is TGCAGTGCTTCAGACGACCCGGAGCATCAGCCCCAGCATTTT.

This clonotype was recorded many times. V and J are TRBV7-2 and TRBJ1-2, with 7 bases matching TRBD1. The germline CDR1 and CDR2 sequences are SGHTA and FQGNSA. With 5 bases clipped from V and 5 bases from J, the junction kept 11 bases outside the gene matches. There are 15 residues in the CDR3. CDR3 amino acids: CASSPQGGAGYGYTF. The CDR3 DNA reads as TGTGCCAGCAGCCCCCAGGGGGGAGCGGGGTATGGCTACACCTTC.

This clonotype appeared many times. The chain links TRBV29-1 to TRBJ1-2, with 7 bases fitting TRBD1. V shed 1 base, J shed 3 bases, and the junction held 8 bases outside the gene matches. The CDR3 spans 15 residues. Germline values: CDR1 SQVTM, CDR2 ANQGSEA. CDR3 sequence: CSVEGAGQLDYGYTF. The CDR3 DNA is TGCAGCGTTGAAGGTGCGGGACAGCTTGACTATGGCTACACCTTC.

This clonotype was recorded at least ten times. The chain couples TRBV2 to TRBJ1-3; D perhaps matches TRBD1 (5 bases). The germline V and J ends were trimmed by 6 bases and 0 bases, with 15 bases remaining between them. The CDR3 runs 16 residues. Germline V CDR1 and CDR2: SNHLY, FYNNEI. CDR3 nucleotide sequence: TGTGCCAGCAGGGCAGGTGTTGGGGGCTCTGGAAACACCATATATTTT. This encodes CASRAGVGGSGNTIYF.

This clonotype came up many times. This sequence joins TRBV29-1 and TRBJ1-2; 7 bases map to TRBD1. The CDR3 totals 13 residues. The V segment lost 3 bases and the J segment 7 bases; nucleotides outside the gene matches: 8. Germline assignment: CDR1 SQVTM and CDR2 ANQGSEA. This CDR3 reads CSVEDTGVAGYTF. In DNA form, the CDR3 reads TGCAGCGTTGAGGACACAGGGGTGGCTGGCTACACCTTC.

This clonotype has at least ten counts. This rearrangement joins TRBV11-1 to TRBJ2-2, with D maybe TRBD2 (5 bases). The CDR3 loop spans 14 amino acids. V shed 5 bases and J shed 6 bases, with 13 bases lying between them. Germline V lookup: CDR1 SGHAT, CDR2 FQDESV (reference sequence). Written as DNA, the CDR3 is TGTGCCAGCAGCCCTCACGGGGTGTCCGGGGAGCTGTTTTTT. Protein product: CASSPHGVSGELFF.

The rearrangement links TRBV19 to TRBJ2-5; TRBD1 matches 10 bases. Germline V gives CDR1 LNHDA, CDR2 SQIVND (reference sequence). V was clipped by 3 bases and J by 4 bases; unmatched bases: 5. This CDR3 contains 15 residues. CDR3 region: CASSIDRDRGETQYF. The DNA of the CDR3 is TGTGCCAGTAGTATCGATCGGGACAGGGGAGAGACCCAGTACTTC.

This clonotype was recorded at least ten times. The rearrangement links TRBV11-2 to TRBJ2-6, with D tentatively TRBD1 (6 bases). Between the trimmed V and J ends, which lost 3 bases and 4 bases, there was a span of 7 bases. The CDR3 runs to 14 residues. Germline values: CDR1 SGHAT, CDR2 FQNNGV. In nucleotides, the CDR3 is TGTGCCAGCAGCTTGGGGGCCGGGGCCAACGTCCTGACTTTC. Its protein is CASSLGAGANVLTF.

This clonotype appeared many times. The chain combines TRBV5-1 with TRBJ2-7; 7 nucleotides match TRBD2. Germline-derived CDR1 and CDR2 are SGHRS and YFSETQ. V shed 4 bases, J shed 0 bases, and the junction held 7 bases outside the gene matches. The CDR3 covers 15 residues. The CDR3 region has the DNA TGCGCCAGCAGCGTGCGGGGGACCCACTCCTACGAGCAGTACTTC. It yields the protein CASSVRGTHSYEQYF.

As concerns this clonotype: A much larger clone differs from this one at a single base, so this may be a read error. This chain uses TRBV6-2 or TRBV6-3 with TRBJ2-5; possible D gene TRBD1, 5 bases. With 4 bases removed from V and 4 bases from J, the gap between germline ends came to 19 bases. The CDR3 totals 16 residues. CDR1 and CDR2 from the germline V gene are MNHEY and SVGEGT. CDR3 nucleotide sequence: TGTGCCAGCAGTTTCGCAAACTCAGGGTTTGGAGAGACCCAGTACTTC. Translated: CASSFANSGFGETQYF.

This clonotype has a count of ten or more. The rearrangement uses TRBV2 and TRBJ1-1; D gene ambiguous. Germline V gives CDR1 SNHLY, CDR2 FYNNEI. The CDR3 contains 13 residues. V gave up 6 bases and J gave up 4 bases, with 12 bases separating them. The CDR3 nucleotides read TGTGCCAGCAGGGAAACCTTGGGCACTGAAGCTTTCTTT. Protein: CASRETLGTEAFF.

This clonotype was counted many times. The CDR3 DNA is TGTGCCAGCAGCCCCTTTTCGAGTGGCATTCAGTACTTC. This translates into CASSPFSSGIQYF. The chain couples TRBV14 to TRBJ2-4; D is unresolved. This CDR3 comprises 13 residues. From germline, CDR1 is SGHDN and CDR2 FVKESK. Between the trimmed V and J ends, which lost 4 bases and 9 bases, there was a span of 13 bases.